This T cell receptor (beta chain) was sequenced for a study of T cell repertoires in cytomegalovirus infection. Study overall: Indications came from public TCR beta signatures; they pointed to CMV infection and to a matching HLA type. Notes on the study in general: The cumulative frequency of public TCR beta families distinguished individuals who carried CMV together with the relevant HLA. The ex vivo response was dominated by HLA-C-restricted CMV-specific TCR beta clonotypes.

For this clonotype: Antigen: not known.

TCRdb re-analysed the reads in MiXCR, keeping a single row per CDR3 protein. The sample lists hundreds of thousands of distinct CDR3 sequences; about 33% were seen once. Sequenced material: cultured CD8+ T cells from PBMCs, taken from culture after CMV antigen stimulation. The sequence was collected from a human donor in good health (CMV status not recorded). Some clones in this sample may be carry-over from other donors' samples.

The CDR3 coding sequence is TGTGCCAGCAGTCCCACACCAGGGATTGTTCTAGACAATGAGCAGTTCTTC. Translated: CASSPTPGIVLDNEQFF. The chain couples TRBV27 to TRBJ2-1; a possible D gene is TRBD1 (5 bases). The CDR3 has 17 residues. Looked up from germline, CDR1 is MNHEY and CDR2 is SMNVEV (reference sequence). Trimming removed 5 bases from V and 5 bases from J, with 22 bases in between.